This TCR beta chain was sequenced for a study of cytomegalovirus exposure and HLA in healthy donors. 13 Jbeta primers and 60 Vbeta primers were used for the PCR. TCRdb keeps only in-frame clones here, not all; method: immunoSEQ multiplex PCR. Of around 70,000 clones listed, approximately 81% are singletons. Trimming removed 3 bases from V and 7 bases from J, with 6 bases in between. This CDR3 has 12 amino acids. In germline, CDR1 is MDHEN, CDR2 SYDVKM. The chain carries TRBV28 and TRBJ1-4; D is uncertain. The sample comprised PBMCs. The sequence was obtained from a woman aged 40 to 50 in good health and CMV-seropositive. The CDR3 loop is CASSLASEKLFF. The CDR3, as DNA: TGTGCCAGCAGTTTGGCTAGTGAAAAACTGTTTTTT. The variable domain in full, completed from reference TRBV28 and TRBJ1-4, reads DVKVTQSSRYLVKRTGEKVFLECVQDMDHENMFWYRQDPGLGLRLIYFSYDVKMKEKGDIPEGYSVSREKKERFSLILESASTNQTSMYLCASSLASEKLFFGSGTQLSVL.